These T cell receptor beta chains were read from a single sample in a study of OX40 agonist ivuxolimab in advanced cancers. The assay was immunoSEQ multiplex PCR, and TCRdb's table has in-frame clones only and misses some. The sample records roughly 84,000 clones, 81% being singletons. Sequencing used CD4+ or CD8+ T cells sorted from blood, obtained in a trial of the OX40 agonist ivuxolimab. The receptors here all came from an adult with an advanced solid tumor such as melanoma, head and neck, liver or kidney cancer. Both conserved end residues are part of each CDR3. A D gene is named only where the DNA matches it firmly.

v_call: TRBV5-1
j_call: TRBJ2-5
d_call: -
cdr3_nt: TGCGCCAGCAGCTCGGACGCACTCCAAGAGACCCAGTACTTC
cdr3_aa: CASSSDALQETQYF

v_call: TRBV6-1
j_call: TRBJ1-2
d_call: -
cdr3_nt: TGTGCCAGCGGAGGACCCCACTATGGCTACACCTTC
cdr3_aa: CASGGPHYGYTF

v_call: TRBV4-3
j_call: TRBJ2-7
d_call: TRBD2
cdr3_nt: TGCGCCAGCAGCCCGCTAGCGGGAAGCACCTACGAGCAGTACTTC
cdr3_aa: CASSPLAGSTYEQYF

v_call: TRBV15
j_call: TRBJ1-3
d_call: -
cdr3_nt: TGTGCCACCAGCTCACCTCCGGGGTGGGACACCATATATTTT
cdr3_aa: CATSSPPGWDTIYF

v_call: TRBV5-4
j_call: TRBJ1-2
d_call: TRBD1
cdr3_nt: TGTGCCAGCAAGTCCGCAGGGGGCAGCTATGGCTACACCTTC
cdr3_aa: CASKSAGGSYGYTF

v_call: TRBV11-2
j_call: TRBJ1-5
d_call: -
cdr3_nt: TGTGCCAGCAGCTTAGGACAGGATCAGCCCCAGCATTTT
cdr3_aa: CASSLGQDQPQHF

v_call: TRBV15
j_call: TRBJ1-1
d_call: -
cdr3_nt: TGTGCCACCAGCAGGAATATGAACACTGAAGCTTTCTTT
cdr3_aa: CATSRNMNTEAFF

v_call: TRBV6-1
j_call: TRBJ1-2
d_call: -
cdr3_nt: TGTGCCAGCAGTGTTTCGGGCGAAGCTAACTATGGCTACACCTTC
cdr3_aa: CASSVSGEANYGYTF

v_call: TRBV5-1
j_call: TRBJ2-2
d_call: TRBD1
cdr3_nt: TGCGCCAGCAGCCGACAGGGGGCGGTCACCGGGGAGCTGTTTTTT
cdr3_aa: CASSRQGAVTGELFF

v_call: TRBV9
j_call: TRBJ2-7
d_call: TRBD2
cdr3_nt: TGTGCCTCCTCCCCCGGGACTAGCTCCCGCGAGCAGTACTTC
cdr3_aa: CASSPGTSSREQYF